Listed here are 24 T cell receptor beta chains from one sample, sequenced in a study of CD8 T cells in Susac syndrome. An amount of RNA that ranged from about 0.45 to 1 ug was reverse transcribed with random hexamers. MiXCR, applied by TCRdb to the immunoSEQ multiplex PCR reads, yields one record per CDR3 protein. Of 180,000 or so distinct CDR3 sequences in the sample, about 95% were seen once. Material for sequencing was CD4+ T cells from PBMCs. Receptor source: a human donor in good health.

The chain couples TRBV2 to TRBJ2-3, with 8 bases lining up with TRBD1. Germline V lookup: CDR1 SNHLY, CDR2 FYNNEI. The CDR3 has 15 residues. Trimming took 3 bases from V and 2 from J; bases not matched to a gene: 4. CDR3 sequence (DNA): TGTGCCAGCAGTGAGACAGGGGTCTTCACAGATACGCAGTATTTT. This encodes CASSETGVFTDTQYF.

The chain employs TRBV20-1 and TRBJ2-3; D uncertain. The germline V and J ends were trimmed by 6 bases and 6 bases, with 7 bases remaining between them. Germline CDR1 and CDR2: DFQATT and SNEGSKA (reference sequence). This CDR3 has 10 amino acids. CDR3 region: CSALTDTQYF. CDR3 DNA sequence: TGCAGTGCCTTAACGGATACGCAGTATTTT.

V is TRBV6-2 or TRBV6-3 and J is TRBJ1-5; 8 nucleotides line up with TRBD1. Germline values: CDR1 MNHEY, CDR2 SVGEGT. CDR3 length: 15 residues. Germline trimming cut 6 bases from V and 4 bases from J; bases unmatched to any gene: 8. The CDR3 here is CASSLDRAFNQPQHF. In DNA form, the CDR3 reads TGTGCCAGCAGCCTGGACAGGGCTTTTAATCAGCCCCAGCATTTT.

CDR3 DNA sequence: TGTGCCTGGAGTGCGAGACAGCGCAACTACGAGCAGTACTTC. It yields the protein CAWSARQRNYEQYF. The chain combines TRBV30 with TRBJ2-7, with D maybe TRBD1 (5 bases). Between the trimmed V and J ends, which lost 1 base and 3 bases, there was a span of 13 bases. Germline V gene data show CDR1 as GTSNPN and CDR2 as SVGIG (reference sequence). CDR3 size: 14 residues.

The V gene is TRBV5-1, the J gene TRBJ2-5; D is uncertain. Germline V gives CDR1 SGHRS, CDR2 YFSETQ. V lost 4 bases and J lost 6, with 13 bases in between. The CDR3 runs to 13 residues. Here the CDR3 DNA reads TGCGCCAGCAGCCCCGACACTGCGAAGACCCAGTACTTC. Its protein is CASSPDTAKTQYF.

The rearrangement links TRBV9 to TRBJ2-1; 7 bases are a match to TRBD2. CDR1 and CDR2 from the germline V gene are SGDLS and YYNGEE. The V segment lost 4 bases and the J segment 7 bases; nucleotides outside the gene matches: 8. The CDR3 covers 14 residues. The CDR3 nucleotides read TGTGCCAGCAGCATATCCATGGGGGGGAATGAGCAGTTCTTC. Translated, it gives CASSISMGGNEQFF.

V is TRBV28 and J is TRBJ2-7; D call uncertain. V dropped 4 bases and J dropped 1 base, with 5 bases sitting between them. The germline gives CDR1 MDHEN, CDR2 SYDVKM. This CDR3 is 12 amino acids long. The CDR3 here is CASSSQSYEQYF. The CDR3 DNA reads TGTGCCAGCAGTTCACAGTCCTACGAGCAGTACTTC.

The chain joins TRBV15 to TRBJ2-5; 10 nucleotides line up with TRBD1. With V trimmed by 0 bases and J by 5 bases, 6 bases remained unmatched. The CDR3 is 16 residues long. The germline V gene has CDR1 LNHNV and CDR2 YYDKDF (reference sequence). CDR3: CATSRDGTGARETQYF. In DNA form, the CDR3 reads TGTGCCACCAGCAGAGACGGGACAGGGGCCCGTGAGACCCAGTACTTC.

The chain has TRBV7-2 and TRBJ2-1, with D perhaps TRBD2 (5 bases). CDR1 is SGHTA and CDR2 is FQGNSA in the germline V gene. The CDR3 sequence is 13 residues long. Trimming pared 5 bases from V and 9 bases from J, leaving 14 bases between. CDR3 sequence (DNA): TGTGCCAGCAGCCGTGACTATCAGGCTGAGCAGTTCTTC. This gives the protein CASSRDYQAEQFF. The variable domain in full, completed from reference TRBV7-2 and TRBJ2-1, reads GAGVSQSPSNKVTEKGKDVELRCDPISGHTALYWYRQSLGQGLEFLIYFQGNSAPDKSGLPSDRFSAERTGGSVSTLTIQRTQQEDSAVYLCASSRDYQAEQFFGPGTRLTVL.

This sequence joins TRBV9 and TRBJ2-5, with 11 positions matching TRBD1. Germline CDR1 reads SGDLS; CDR2 reads YYNGEE. Trimming cost V 3 bases and J 5 bases; bases outside gene matches: 9. The CDR3 has 16 amino acids. In DNA form, the CDR3 reads TGTGCCAGCAGCGAGGGTTTGGGACAGGGGGTCGAGACCCAGTACTTC. This translates into CASSEGLGQGVETQYF.

The chain uses TRBV19 and TRBJ2-3; perhaps D is TRBD1 or TRBD2 (5 bases each). Trimming removed 6 bases at V and 0 bases at J, with 19 bases between. The germline CDR1 and CDR2 sequences are LNHDA and SQIVND (reference sequence). CDR3 size: 17 residues. For the CDR3, the DNA is TGTGCCAGTAGCTCCATCGAGGGACGGATAAGCACAGATACGCAGTATTTT. Amino acids: CASSSIEGRISTDTQYF.

This clonotype appeared once. The rearrangement uses TRBV27 and TRBJ2-7; TRBD1 agrees at 9 bases. The CDR3 runs 17 residues. Germline V gene sequence: CDR1 MNHEY, CDR2 SMNVEV (reference sequence). V lost 2 bases and J lost 4; bases outside the gene matches: 12. CDR3 sequence (DNA): TGTGCCAGCAGTTTAGAAGGTCCCGGGACAGGGAGGTACGAGCAGTACTTC. Translating gives CASSLEGPGTGRYEQYF.

The chain is built from TRBV6-5 and TRBJ2-7; D may correspond to TRBD1 or TRBD2 (5 bases each). Trimming removed 7 bases from V and 6 bases from J, with 19 bases in between. The germline CDR1 and CDR2 sequences are MNHEY and SVGAGI. This CDR3 contains 14 residues. The CDR3 loop reads CASTAGTTAREQYF. CDR3 coding DNA: TGTGCCAGCACCGCCGGGACGACAGCACGCGAGCAGTACTTC.

The chain combines TRBV28 with TRBJ2-1; D is undetermined. Germline V gene sequence: CDR1 MDHEN, CDR2 SYDVKM. CDR3 length: 12 residues. Trimming shortened V by 2 bases and J by 9 bases, and 8 bases separated the two germline ends. CDR3: CASSLTHPEQFF. In DNA form, the CDR3 reads TGTGCCAGCAGTTTAACACATCCTGAGCAGTTCTTC.

The chain carries TRBV7-8 and TRBJ2-4; D unresolved. V was pared by 2 bases and J by 0 bases, with 5 bases between. This CDR3 is 14 amino acids long. Germline loops: CDR1 SGHVS, CDR2 FQNEAQ. This chain's CDR3 is CASSLILAKNIQYF. In DNA form, the CDR3 reads TGTGCCAGCAGCTTAATTTTAGCCAAAAACATTCAGTACTTC.

This chain joins TRBV20-1 and TRBJ2-4, with 12 positions matching TRBD2. Germline CDR1 and CDR2: DFQATT and SNEGSKA (reference sequence). The CDR3 extends over 14 amino acids. V shed 3 bases and J 8 bases; nucleotides not matched to a gene: 5. The chain's CDR3 is CSARTSGRLYIQYF. CDR3 bases: TGCAGTGCTAGGACTAGCGGGAGATTATACATTCAGTACTTC.

This clonotype was detected only once. This sequence joins TRBV6-2 or TRBV6-3 and TRBJ2-7, with 7 bases matching TRBD2. Germline V gene sequence: CDR1 MNHEY, CDR2 SVGEGT. The CDR3 has 12 residues. With V trimmed by 6 bases and J by 6 bases, 5 bases remained unmatched. CDR3: CASRPRGVEQYF. CDR3 bases: TGTGCCAGCAGGCCCCGGGGGGTCGAGCAGTACTTC.

This clonotype was counted a single time. The rearrangement uses TRBV12-3 or TRBV12-4 and TRBJ2-7, with D maybe TRBD2 (6 bases). V lost 6 bases and J 3 bases, leaving 12 bases between the germline ends. CDR3 length: 13 amino acids. The CDR3 DNA follows: TGTGCCAGCAGCTACCCGGGGGACTACGAGCAGTACTTC. Protein product: CASSYPGDYEQYF.

This chain connects TRBV29-1 to TRBJ1-2, with unresolved D. The CDR3 length is 15 residues. The germline CDR1 and CDR2 sequences are SQVTM and ANQGSEA. The V gene lost 6 bases and the J gene lost 0 bases, with 17 bases spanning the gap. The DNA for the CDR3 is TGCAGCGTCCCCATGGGAGGGCTAGCTAACTATGGCTACACCTTC. The encoded protein is CSVPMGGLANYGYTF.

This clonotype appeared once. J is TRBJ2-3 and V is TRBV7-9, with TRBD1 matching over 9 bases. The CDR3 is made up of 14 amino acids. V lost 4 bases and J lost 5; bases outside the gene matches: 4. Per germline, CDR1 SEHNR and CDR2 FQNEAQ (reference sequence). The CDR3: CASSSLDRGDTQYF. The CDR3 DNA is TGTGCCAGCAGCTCCCTGGACAGGGGAGATACGCAGTATTTT.

The chain carries TRBV9 and TRBJ2-2, with D uncertain. This CDR3 spans 15 amino acids. Germline V gene sequence: CDR1 SGDLS, CDR2 YYNGEE. V lost 4 bases, J lost 3 bases, and 13 bases lay in between. In DNA form, the CDR3 reads TGTGCCAGCAGCCCCCGACTCCTCGACACCGGGGAGCTGTTTTTT. This codes for CASSPRLLDTGELFF.

This clonotype was seen a few times. This rearrangement joins TRBV3-1 to TRBJ1-5; D is undetermined. The CDR3 is made up of 14 amino acids. V was pared by 4 bases and J by 4 bases, with 11 bases between. Germline CDR1 and CDR2: LGHDT and YNNKEL (reference sequence). CDR3 amino acids: CASSRGRDNQPQHF. The CDR3 DNA reads as TGTGCCAGCAGCCGCGGACGGGATAATCAGCCCCAGCATTTT.

The chain employs TRBV30 and TRBJ2-3, with TRBD1 matching 11 bases. Germline CDR1 and CDR2: GTSNPN and SVGIG (reference sequence). V trimming: 3 bases; J trimming: 3 bases; junction bases outside the gene matches: 5. This CDR3 contains 15 residues. CDR3 nucleotides: TGTGCCTGGAGGTGGGACAGGGGGAATACAGATACGCAGTATTTT. It is translated as CAWRWDRGNTDTQYF.

The chain has TRBV12-3 or TRBV12-4 and TRBJ2-3; D is uncertain. The CDR3 is made up of 13 amino acids. V lost 6 bases, J lost 2 bases, and 9 bases lay in between. CDR3 DNA sequence: TGTGCCAGCAGCGGGTGGGTCACAGATACGCAGTATTTT. It yields the protein CASSGWVTDTQYF.